This T cell receptor beta chain was identified during a study of blood T cell repertoires in COVID-19. As for the study in general: Nucleic acid was either cDNA or gDNA, and it came from T cells, B-cell-depleted T cells, or PBMCs.

This clone was observed at least ten times. In the original analysis: Reference gene primer amplification yielded estimated nucleated cell counts. This table comes from immunoSEQ multiplex PCR, and its TCRdb copy is limited to in-frame clones, with some not included. The DNA was the basis for D and trimming; V, J and clone size are from that table. The sample contains 140,000 or so clones, over 60% of which appear only once. Trimming shortened V by 5 bases and J by 4 bases, and 17 bases separated the two germline ends. This CDR3 contains 15 residues. Germline lookup yields CDR1 SEHNR and CDR2 FQNEAQ (reference sequence).

The TCR sequence derives from a man in his forties or fifties with acute or convalescent COVID-19. This rearrangement joins TRBV7-9 to TRBJ1-1, with a possible D match to TRBD1 (5 bases). The sequenced material came from peripheral blood. The chain's CDR3 is CASSPPGGVGTEAFF. The CDR3 DNA reads TGTGCCAGCAGCCCCCCTGGGGGGGTGGGCACTGAAGCTTTCTTT. Combining the CDR3 with reference TRBV7-9 and TRBJ1-1 gives the whole variable domain DTGVSQNPRHKITKRGQNVTFRCDPISEHNRLYWYRQTLGQGPEFLTYFQNEAQLEKSRLLSDRFSAERPKGSFSTLEIQRTEQGDSAMYLCASSPPGGVGTEAFFGQGTRLTVV.